These T cell receptor beta chains were read from a single sample in a study of blood T cell repertoires in COVID-19. Clones were read by immunoSEQ multiplex PCR, and TCRdb kept only the in-frame ones, dropping some. The sample records 88,000 or so clones, roughly 87% being singletons. The sample consisted of peripheral blood. The source of these receptors is a man in his 60s with acute or convalescent COVID-19. Both conserved end residues are part of each CDR3. D genes are given only for firm matches. Clone size is shown for a subset of rows, as once, few, many or a class of expanded clone.

clone_size j_call v_call d_call cdr3_aa cdr3_nt
- TRBJ2-7 TRBV4-1 TRBD1 CASSSRQGASEQYF TGCGCCAGCAGCTCTCGACAGGGGGCGAGCGAGCAGTACTTC
- TRBJ2-3 TRBV7-3 TRBD2 CASSLTAFGSGGISSTDTQYF TGTGCCAGCAGCTTAACGGCTTTCGGTAGCGGGGGGATTTCTAGCACAGATACGCAGTATTTT
- TRBJ1-1 TRBV5-1 - CASTFQGHSTEAFF TGCGCCAGCACTTTCCAAGGCCACAGTACTGAAGCTTTCTTT
- TRBJ2-7 TRBV9 - CASSATGQLSYEQYF TGTGCCAGCAGCGCCACGGGACAACTCTCCTACGAGCAGTACTTC
- TRBJ2-7 TRBV15 - CATSREASGSHEQYF TGTGCCACCAGCAGAGAAGCTAGTGGAAGCCACGAGCAGTACTTC
- TRBJ2-3 TRBV5-1 TRBD2 CASSPSGSWGSDTQYF TGCGCCAGCAGCCCTAGCGGGAGTTGGGGCTCGGATACGCAGTATTTT
- TRBJ2-3 TRBV5-4 - CASSSNPWGADTQYF TGTGCCAGCAGCTCGAACCCCTGGGGCGCAGATACGCAGTATTTT
once TRBJ1-1 TRBV11-2 TRBD1 CASSRGTGIGTEAFF TGTGCCAGCAGCCGGGGGACAGGGATTGGCACTGAAGCTTTCTTT
- TRBJ2-7 TRBV19 TRBD2 CASSMTSGATYEQYF TGTGCCAGTAGTATGACTAGCGGTGCGACCTACGAGCAGTACTTC
- TRBJ1-1 TRBV30 - CAWSPRNTEAFF TGTGCCTGGAGTCCTAGGAACACTGAAGCTTTCTTT
- TRBJ2-6 TRBV29-1 - CSVASSGANVLTF TGCAGCGTTGCCAGCTCTGGGGCCAACGTCCTGACTTTC
few TRBJ1-1 TRBV6-2/TRBV6-3 TRBD1 CASSSPTGTAEAFF TGTGCCAGCAGTTCCCCGACAGGGACGGCTGAAGCTTTCTTT
- TRBJ1-2 TRBV11-2 - CASSSKNRDFDGYTF TGTGCCAGCAGCTCCAAGAACAGGGATTTCGATGGCTACACCTTC
- TRBJ2-5 TRBV10-3 TRBD2 CAISALAGSQETQYF TGTGCCATCAGTGCCCTAGCGGGGTCCCAAGAGACCCAGTACTTC
- TRBJ2-3 TRBV5-1 - CASSLPSTDTQYF TGCGCCAGCAGCCTCCCCTCCACAGATACGCAGTATTTT
- TRBJ2-7 TRBV29-1 - CSARDSSEREQYF TGCAGCGCCCGGGACTCCTCCGAAAGGGAGCAGTACTTC
- TRBJ2-5 TRBV14 TRBD1 CASSQRTGFQETQYF TGTGCCAGCAGCCAGCGGACAGGGTTTCAGGAGACCCAGTACTTC
- TRBJ1-2 TRBV2 TRBD1 CASSLPGQGKGYTF TGTGCCAGCAGCCTACCGGGACAGGGAAAAGGCTACACCTTC
- TRBJ2-7 TRBV3-1/TRBV3-2 - CASSQRSTGVQYF TGTGCCAGCAGCCAACGTTCCACTGGTGTGCAGTACTTC
- TRBJ1-6 TRBV11-2 - CASRVGIGVHNSPLHF TGTGCCAGCAGGGTGGGTATAGGGGTCCATAATTCACCCCTCCACTTT
- TRBJ2-7 TRBV9 TRBD2 CASSGDGLAGYEQYF TGTGCCAGCAGCGGGGACGGACTAGCGGGTTACGAGCAGTACTTC
- TRBJ1-2 TRBV5-1 TRBD1 CASSNPRQGAYGYTF TGCGCCAGCAGCAATCCCCGGCAGGGGGCCTATGGCTACACCTTC
- TRBJ1-2 TRBV15 - CATSDSYGYTF TGTGCCACCAGCGACAGCTATGGCTACACCTTC
- TRBJ1-2 TRBV6-5 TRBD1 CASRADRDYGYTF TGTGCCAGCAGGGCCGACAGGGACTATGGCTACACCTTC
- TRBJ1-5 TRBV5-1 - CASSLGGRNQPQHF TGCGCCAGCAGCTTGGGCGGCAGAAATCAGCCCCAGCATTTT
- TRBJ1-1 TRBV3-1/TRBV3-2 TRBD1 CASSQDLRDRDTEAFF TGTGCCAGCAGCCAAGATCTGAGGGACAGGGACACTGAAGCTTTCTTT
- TRBJ2-1 TRBV4-2 - CASSLFPDNPGSYNEQFF TGTGCCAGCAGCCTCTTCCCGGACAACCCAGGCTCCTACAATGAGCAGTTCTTC
- TRBJ2-1 TRBV29-1 - CSVANSEQFF TGCAGCGTCGCCAATAGTGAGCAGTTCTTC
- TRBJ1-2 TRBV6-5 - CATQKGENYGYTF TGTGCCACCCAGAAGGGAGAGAACTATGGCTACACCTTC
- TRBJ2-1 TRBV5-4 - CASSLERRNNEQFF TGTGCCAGCAGCTTGGAAAGGCGGAACAATGAGCAGTTCTTC
- TRBJ1-4 TRBV20-1 - CSAENSEKLFF TGCAGTGCTGAAAATAGTGAAAAACTGTTTTTT
- TRBJ2-7 TRBV5-1 - CASSLEPTGRSSYEQYF TGCGCCAGCAGCTTGGAGCCCACAGGGCGATCCTCCTACGAGCAGTACTTC
- TRBJ2-2 TRBV5-4 - CASAPDQRAGELFF TGTGCCAGCGCCCCCGACCAACGGGCCGGGGAGCTGTTTTTT
once TRBJ1-1 TRBV19 - CASTWTISTEAFF TGTGCCAGTACCTGGACAATTAGCACTGAAGCTTTCTTT
- TRBJ1-2 TRBV29-1 - CSVGGGGRINYGYTF TGCAGCGTTGGCGGGGGGGGCAGAATTAACTATGGCTACACCTTC
- TRBJ2-7 TRBV18 TRBD1 CASSKEVGQGYEQYF TGTGCCAGCTCAAAAGAGGTAGGACAGGGCTACGAGCAGTACTTC
- TRBJ1-2 TRBV6-5 - CASTLGGSAYGYTF TGTGCCAGCACCCTAGGGGGTAGCGCCTATGGCTACACCTTC
- TRBJ1-1 TRBV29-1 - CSVVAGAEAFF TGCAGCGTTGTGGCAGGGGCTGAAGCTTTCTTT
- TRBJ1-1 TRBV15 - CATSRDAGNTEAFF TGTGCCACCAGCAGAGATGCGGGGAACACTGAAGCTTTCTTT
- TRBJ2-5 TRBV19 TRBD1 CASSVTGGGQETQYF TGTGCCAGTAGTGTGACAGGGGGCGGACAAGAGACCCAGTACTTC
- TRBJ2-3 TRBV10-3 TRBD2 CAIKPSGGGDGTQYF TGTGCCATCAAACCAAGCGGGGGCGGGGATGGTACGCAGTATTTT
- TRBJ2-1 TRBV30 - CAWSLARSEQFF TGTGCCTGGAGCCTAGCGAGGAGTGAGCAGTTCTTC
- TRBJ1-1 TRBV18 - CASSPRQLNTEAFF TGTGCCAGCTCACCACGACAGCTGAACACTGAAGCTTTCTTT
many TRBJ2-2 TRBV2 TRBD1 CASQTGVHGELFF TGTGCCAGTCAAACAGGGGTGCACGGGGAGCTGTTTTTT
- TRBJ2-5 TRBV25-1 - CASTKTSGLTGETQYF TGTGCCAGCACCAAAACCTCGGGGCTCACAGGGGAGACCCAGTACTTC
- TRBJ2-1 TRBV29-1 - CSVDTGQGNEQFF TGCAGCGTTGACACAGGTCAAGGCAATGAGCAGTTCTTC
once TRBJ1-4 TRBV30 - CAWTGVTNEKLFF TGTGCCTGGACAGGGGTAACTAATGAAAAACTGTTTTTT
- TRBJ1-3 TRBV7-7 - CASSLGQGSGNTIYF TGTGCTAGCAGCTTAGGCCAGGGCTCTGGAAACACCATATATTTT